Below, 29 T cell receptor beta chains from the same sample are listed, as sequenced in a study of blood T cell repertoires in COVID-19. Profiling relied on immunoSEQ multiplex PCR, and the TCRdb table lists in-frame clones only, not all of them. The sample holds more than 300,000 clones, 80% to 85% seen once. The sequencing sample was made of PBMCs or T cells enriched from blood (not recorded which). Receptors were obtained from a woman aged 50 to 65 who had recovered from COVID-19.

The gene calls are TRBV5-5 and TRBJ2-5, with a tentative D call TRBD1 (6 bases). CDR1 and CDR2 from the germline V gene are SGHKS and YYEKEE (reference sequence). CDR3 length equals 18 residues. Trimming cost V 2 bases and J 2 bases, with 22 bases left between them. The CDR3: CASSLDFRRGGTQETQYF. As DNA, the CDR3 is TGTGCCAGCAGCTTAGATTTTCGGCGAGGGGGTACTCAAGAGACCCAGTACTTC. Full variable domain (outside the CDR3, taken from reference TRBV5-5 and TRBJ2-5): DAGVTQSPTHLIKTRGQQVTLRCSPISGHKSVSWYQQVLGQGPQFIFQYYEKEERGRGNFPDRFSARQFPNYSSELNVNALLLGDSALYLCASSLDFRRGGTQETQYFGPGTRLLVL.

The table lists this clone with a few counts. This rearrangement joins TRBV21-1 to TRBJ1-4. TRBV21-1 is deemed a pseudogene. The CDR3 spans 19 residues. In DNA form, the CDR3 reads TGTGCCAGCAGCAATAAGGAGAAGGTCCCGTCTGTGCGTGGTGAAAAACTGTTTTTT. This sequence encodes CASSNKEKVPSVRGEKLFF.

This clone was seen a handful of times. The rearrangement joins TRBV7-9 to TRBJ2-6, with 8 bases matching TRBD1. The J segment lost 1 base and the V segment lost 5 bases, leaving 19 bases of the junction unmatched. The CDR3 contains 21 residues. Looked up from germline, CDR1 is SEHNR and CDR2 is FQNEAQ (reference sequence). The CDR3 DNA follows: TGTGCCAGCAGCACTAACACCGGGACAGGCCTCCTACAATCTGGGGCCAACGTCCTGACTTTC. This translates into CASSTNTGTGLLQSGANVLTF.

This chain joins TRBV5-4 and TRBJ2-1; D remains ambiguous. The germline V and J ends were trimmed by 0 bases and 3 bases, with 13 bases remaining between them. The CDR3 is 16 residues long. CDR1 and CDR2 from the germline V gene are SGHNT and YYREEE (reference sequence). The CDR3 sequence: CASSLVLSLDYNEQFF. In DNA, the CDR3 is TGTGCCAGCAGCTTGGTTTTAAGTCTAGACTACAATGAGCAGTTCTTC.

This clone was counted only a few times. This rearrangement joins TRBV28 to TRBJ1-2; D is unresolved. The germline gives CDR1 MDHEN, CDR2 SYDVKM. V dropped 4 bases and J dropped 0 bases, with 15 bases sitting between them. CDR3 size: 16 residues. The DNA for the CDR3 is TGTGCCAGCAGTTCAGCACCCGAAGGAGCTAACTATGGCTACACCTTC. It specifies CASSSAPEGANYGYTF.

This clone appeared a few times. CDR3 sequence reads: CASSTGSGGVGTQYF. Here the CDR3 DNA reads TGTGCCAGCAGTACGGGTAGCGGGGGAGTGGGGACCCAGTACTTC. The chain carries TRBV6-5 and TRBJ2-5; 9 nucleotides match TRBD2. V lost 5 bases and J lost 7; bases outside the gene matches: 11. CDR1 and CDR2 from the germline V gene are MNHEY and SVGAGI. The CDR3 contains 15 residues.

This chain links TRBV19 with TRBJ2-2, with 7 bases identical to TRBD2. Germline V lookup: CDR1 LNHDA, CDR2 SQIVND (reference sequence). The CDR3 totals 15 residues. Trimming removed 3 bases from V and 1 base from J; junction bases left unmatched: 2. CDR3 sequence reads: CASSIVAGNTGELFF. The CDR3 coding sequence is TGTGCCAGTAGTATCGTAGCGGGGAACACCGGGGAGCTGTTTTTT.

The chain carries TRBV7-6 and TRBJ1-3, with TRBD1 matching over 9 bases. The V gene end was trimmed by 5 bases and the J gene end by 3 bases; junction bases not matched to a gene: 11. In germline, CDR1 is SGHVS, CDR2 FNYEAQ. This CDR3 is 17 amino acids long. CDR3 amino acids: CASSTQSGTGIGNTIYF. CDR3 in DNA: TGTGCCAGCAGCACCCAAAGCGGGACAGGGATTGGAAACACCATATATTTT.

V and J are TRBV27 and TRBJ1-6, with 7 bases matching TRBD1. The CDR3 loop spans 15 amino acids. The germline CDR1 and CDR2 sequences are MNHEY and SMNVEV (reference sequence). Unmatched junction bases numbered 10, after V lost 4 bases and J lost 10 bases. The CDR3 nucleotides read TGTGCCAGCAGTTACCGCAACAGGGGTGGATCACCCCTCCACTTT. Residues: CASSYRNRGGSPLHF.

The CDR3 DNA reads TGTGCCAGCAGCTCTGAGACAGGCAGGTCAACTGAAGCTTTCTTT. This gives the protein CASSSETGRSTEAFF. V gene TRBV5-4 combines with J gene TRBJ1-1; TRBD1 is a possible D gene (6 bases). Trimming removed 3 bases at V and 5 bases at J, with 17 bases between. There are 15 residues in the CDR3. Germline CDR1 SGHNT, CDR2 YYREEE (reference sequence).

The CDR3 region has the DNA TGTGCCAGGGCCGGGACAGGGGGTTACGAGCAGTACTTC. Translated: CARAGTGGYEQYF. V and J are TRBV19 and TRBJ2-7, with 11 bases identical to TRBD1. V trimming: 9 bases; J trimming: 4 bases; junction bases outside the gene matches: 5. Germline CDR1 LNHDA, CDR2 SQIVND (reference sequence). This CDR3 contains 13 residues.

This clone was observed a handful of times. The chain couples TRBV7-9 to TRBJ1-1; D call uncertain. This CDR3 comprises 13 residues. V was pared by 0 bases and J by 6 bases, with 8 bases between. From germline, CDR1 is SEHNR and CDR2 FQNEAQ (reference sequence). The CDR3 loop is CASSLAGDPEAFF. The CDR3 bases are TGTGCCAGCAGCTTAGCGGGAGACCCTGAAGCTTTCTTT.

The J gene is TRBJ2-7, the V gene TRBV30, with a tentative D call TRBD2 (6 bases). CDR1 is GTSNPN and CDR2 is SVGIG in the germline V gene (reference sequence). This CDR3 is built from 13 residues. The CDR3 DNA follows: TGTGCGGGGAGAGGAGGGCTATCCTACGAGCAGTACTTC. Protein sequence: CAGRGGLSYEQYF.

The V call is TRBV3-1 (or the pseudogene TRBV3-2), the J call TRBJ2-7; D gene unclear. V was clipped by 3 bases and J by 4 bases, with 13 bases between them. Per the germline V gene, CDR1 is LGHDT and CDR2 is YNNKEL (reference sequence). This CDR3 contains 14 residues. The CDR3 nucleotides read TGTGCCAGCAGCCATCGAAAAAGCCCTTACGAGCAGTACTTC. It codes for CASSHRKSPYEQYF.

This chain uses TRBV4-2 with TRBJ2-2; D is perhaps TRBD1 (5 bases). V gave up 1 base and J gave up 2 bases, with 14 bases separating them. This CDR3 has 17 residues. The germline V gene encodes CDR1 LGHNA and CDR2 YNFKEQ. CDR3 sequence (DNA): TGTGCCAGCAGCCAAGGCTCAGGGAACGCTAACACCGGGGAGCTGTTTTTT. Translating it yields CASSQGSGNANTGELFF.

This clone showed up just once. The chain links TRBV11-2 to TRBJ1-2; no clear D gene. The CDR3 spans 14 residues. Germline CDR1 SGHAT, CDR2 FQNNGV. V lost 0 bases and J 7 bases, leaving 12 bases between the germline ends. The chain's CDR3 is CASSLDPVRSGYTF. CDR3 in DNA: TGTGCCAGCAGCTTAGATCCCGTTAGGAGTGGCTACACCTTC. The variable domain in full, with the rest retrieved from reference TRBV11-2 and TRBJ1-2, is EAGVAQSPRYKIIEKRQSVAFWCNPISGHATLYWYQQILGQGPKLLIQFQNNGVVDDSQLPKDRFSAERLKGVDSTLKIQPAKLEDSAVYLCASSLDPVRSGYTFGSGTRLTVV.

The chain links TRBV12-5 to TRBJ1-2; tentative D call: TRBD1 (5 bases). This CDR3 comprises 15 residues. The germline V gene encodes CDR1 LGHNT and CDR2 FRNRAP. The germline V and J ends were trimmed by 6 bases and 10 bases, with 24 bases remaining between them. CDR3 protein: CASGDNRVSRSDYTF. CDR3 bases: TGTGCTAGTGGGGACAATAGAGTGTCCCGGTCCGACTACACCTTC.

The V gene is TRBV30, the J gene TRBJ1-2, with a possible D match to TRBD1 (6 bases). This CDR3 is 13 amino acids long. The V and J ends lost 1 base and 9 bases respectively, with 15 bases between them. In germline, CDR1 is GTSNPN, CDR2 SVGIG (reference sequence). DNA of the CDR3: TGTGCCTGGAGTGACACAGGGCGGTGGAGCTACACCTTC. Translation gives CAWSDTGRWSYTF.

The CDR3 is CASSFDSHNGKLFF. The CDR3 DNA is TGTGCCAGCAGCTTTGACAGCCACAACGGGAAACTGTTTTTT. The chain is built from TRBV11-2 and TRBJ1-4; a weak D match, TRBD1 (5 bases). The V gene lost 3 bases and the J gene lost 11 bases, with 16 bases spanning the gap. The length of the CDR3 is 14 residues. The germline gives CDR1 SGHAT, CDR2 FQNNGV.

This clone showed up just a few times. V and J are TRBV3-1 (or the pseudogene TRBV3-2) and TRBJ2-5, with 8 bases aligning to TRBD1. CDR1 and CDR2 from the germline V gene are LGHDT and YNNKEL (reference sequence). CDR3 length equals 17 residues. The trim removed 2 bases at V and 5 bases at J, leaving 13 bases unmatched. The CDR3: CASSQSQGAPGGETQYF. For the CDR3, the DNA is TGTGCCAGCAGCCAAAGTCAGGGGGCTCCCGGTGGGGAGACCCAGTACTTC.

V usage is TRBV5-5 and J usage is TRBJ1-2; TRBD1 aligns across 7 bases. With 4 bases clipped from V and 7 bases from J, the junction kept 13 bases outside the gene matches. The length of the CDR3 is 15 residues. Germline V lookup: CDR1 SGHKS, CDR2 YYEKEE (reference sequence). Here the CDR3 reads CASSASPNRGGGYTF. CDR3 in DNA: TGTGCCAGCAGCGCGAGCCCCAACAGGGGAGGTGGCTACACCTTC.

V is TRBV14 and J is TRBJ1-5; D call uncertain. The V gene's germline CDR1 is SGHDN and CDR2 FVKESK. V gave up 4 bases and J gave up 1 base, with 14 bases separating them. This CDR3 spans 16 amino acids. CDR3 sequence (DNA): TGTGCCAGCAGCCCTCTTAGGCGAGGGAGCAATCAGCCCCAGCATTTT. Translating gives CASSPLRRGSNQPQHF.

The J gene is TRBJ1-2, the V gene TRBV5-8; D gene uncertain. CDR1 and CDR2 (germline): SGHTS, YDEGEE. The CDR3 spans 14 residues. V was pared by 4 bases and J by 3 bases, with 13 bases between. As DNA, the CDR3 is TGTGCCAGCAGCCTTTTTGGGCCGGACTATGGCTACACCTTC. Amino acid sequence: CASSLFGPDYGYTF.

This clone occurred once. The chain uses TRBV15 and TRBJ1-4; TRBD1 agrees at 9 bases. The germline CDR1 and CDR2 sequences are LNHNV and YYDKDF (reference sequence). Trimming removed 1 base from V and 0 bases from J; junction bases left unmatched: 0. This CDR3 has 16 amino acids. The CDR3 spells CATSRGQGATNEKLFF. The CDR3 DNA is TGTGCCACCAGCAGAGGACAGGGGGCAACTAATGAAAAACTGTTTTTT.

V is TRBV5-1 and J is TRBJ1-4; 7 nucleotides line up with TRBD1. The CDR3 has 15 residues. V shed 4 bases and J 4 bases; nucleotides not matched to a gene: 7. Germline CDR1 SGHRS, CDR2 YFSETQ. This CDR3 reads CASSQMTGNNEKLFF. CDR3 bases: TGCGCCAGCAGCCAAATGACAGGGAATAATGAAAAACTGTTTTTT. The full variable domain, in which reference TRBV5-1 and TRBJ1-4 provide the parts outside the CDR3, is KAGVTQTPRYLIKTRGQQVTLSCSPISGHRSVSWYQQTPGQGLQFLFEYFSETQRNKGNFPGRFSGRQFSNSRSEMNVSTLELGDSALYLCASSQMTGNNEKLFFGSGTQLSVL.

This chain joins TRBV11-3 and TRBJ2-3; D may be TRBD2 (6 bases). This CDR3 has 14 amino acids. Germline CDR1 is SGHNT and CDR2 is YENEEA. Deletions cut 5 bases from V and 3 bases from J, with 12 bases between. DNA of the CDR3: TGTGCCAGCAGCCCACACGGGGGAACAGATACGCAGTATTTT. This sequence encodes CASSPHGGTDTQYF. Together with reference TRBV11-3 and TRBJ2-3, the CDR3 gives the full variable domain: EAGVVQSPRYKIIEKKQPVAFWCNPISGHNTLYWYLQNLGQGPELLIRYENEEAVDDSQLPKDRFSAERLKGVDSTLKIQPAELGDSAVYLCASSPHGGTDTQYFGPGTRLTVL.

This clone was counted only a few times. The V gene is TRBV5-5, the J gene TRBJ1-2; no reliable D call. Trimming removed 0 bases from V and 4 bases from J, with 13 bases in between. CDR3 size: 15 residues. Germline CDR1 SGHKS, CDR2 YYEKEE (reference sequence). The CDR3 loop reads CASSLGLGRPYGYTF. In nucleotides, the CDR3 is TGTGCCAGCAGCTTGGGCTTGGGCAGGCCCTATGGCTACACCTTC.

V usage is TRBV4-1 and J usage is TRBJ2-1, with a possible D match to TRBD1 (6 bases). Between the trimmed V and J ends, which lost 4 bases and 8 bases, there was a span of 12 bases. This CDR3 contains 13 residues. Germline V lookup: CDR1 MGHRA, CDR2 YSYEKL. CDR3 residues: CASSPQGFDEQFF. The CDR3 region has the DNA TGCGCCAGCAGCCCCCAGGGGTTTGATGAGCAGTTCTTC.

J is TRBJ2-3 and V is TRBV6-5; 7 nucleotides align to TRBD2. Germline loops: CDR1 MNHEY, CDR2 SVGAGI. Trimming removed 0 bases from V and 6 bases from J; junction bases left unmatched: 9. This CDR3 is built from 16 residues. The CDR3 region has the DNA TGTGCCAGCAGTTACTCTTGGGGGGGAGCCTCTGATACGCAGTATTTT. Its translation: CASSYSWGGASDTQYF.